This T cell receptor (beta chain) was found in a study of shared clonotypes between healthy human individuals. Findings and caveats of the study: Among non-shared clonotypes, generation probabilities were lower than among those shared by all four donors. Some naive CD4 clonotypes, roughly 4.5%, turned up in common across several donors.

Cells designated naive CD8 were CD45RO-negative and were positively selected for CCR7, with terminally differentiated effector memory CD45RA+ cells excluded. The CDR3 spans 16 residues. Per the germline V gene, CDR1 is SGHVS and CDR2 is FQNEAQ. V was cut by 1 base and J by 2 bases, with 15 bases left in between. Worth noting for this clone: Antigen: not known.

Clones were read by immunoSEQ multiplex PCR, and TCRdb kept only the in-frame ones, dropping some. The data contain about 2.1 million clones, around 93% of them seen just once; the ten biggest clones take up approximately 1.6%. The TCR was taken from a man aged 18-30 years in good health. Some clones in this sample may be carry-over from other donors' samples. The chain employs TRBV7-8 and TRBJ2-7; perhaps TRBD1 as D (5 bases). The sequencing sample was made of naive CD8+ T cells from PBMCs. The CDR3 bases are TGTGCCAGCAGCTTAGTTAAGGGCTCAGGGACCTACGAGCAGTACTTC. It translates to CASSLVKGSGTYEQYF.